This T cell receptor (beta chain) was sequenced in a study of CXCR3-negative and CXCR3-positive naive CD8 T cells. Sorts performed in triplicate captured 250,000 to 350,000 cells each from every CD8+ T cell subset. The authors gated naive CD8+ T cells as CD45RO-CCR7+CD27+CD95-. Findings of the study overall: Partly lower CXCR3 expression followed cryopreservation, and most assays relied on fresh PBMCs. More hydrophobic TRB CDR3s were found in CXCR3-positive naive cells than in CXCR3-negative naive cells. Both naive subsets showed comparably high diversity, and memory CD8+ cells showed much lower diversity.

For this clonotype: The antigen is undetermined.

5' RACE with UMI labels generated the TRB cDNA libraries. TCRdb re-called the 5' RACE reads, yielding one record per CDR3 amino acid sequence without DNA. The data show some 110,000 distinct CDR3 sequences, and the top ten clones hold around 0.4%. This CDR3 is built from 16 residues. CDR1 and CDR2 from the germline V gene are SQVTM and ANQGSEA. This chain uses TRBV29-1 with TRBJ2-1; TCRdb's D call, TRBD1, is unchecked because there is no DNA. Input material: naive CXCR3+ CD8+ T cells from blood. Subset meaning: CD45RO-CCR7+CD27+CD95- naive CD8+ T cells expressing CXCR3 (TNR3+). The source is a human donor in good health. Some clones in this sample may be carry-over from other donors' samples. The CDR3 loop is CSAGPGRAGGRNEQFF.